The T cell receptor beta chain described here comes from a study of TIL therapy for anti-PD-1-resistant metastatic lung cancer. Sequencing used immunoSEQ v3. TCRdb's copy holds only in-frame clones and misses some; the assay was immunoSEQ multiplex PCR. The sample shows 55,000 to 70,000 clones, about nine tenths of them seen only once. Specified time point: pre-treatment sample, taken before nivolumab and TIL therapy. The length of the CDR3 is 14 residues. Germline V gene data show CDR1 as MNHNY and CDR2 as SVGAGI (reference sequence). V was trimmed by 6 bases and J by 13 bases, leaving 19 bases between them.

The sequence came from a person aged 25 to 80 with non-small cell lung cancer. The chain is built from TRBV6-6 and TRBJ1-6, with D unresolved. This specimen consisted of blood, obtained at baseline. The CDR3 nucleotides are TGTGCCAGCAGGGACGGCAGCCTGTACGGGCCCCTCCACTTT. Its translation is CASRDGSLYGPLHF.